One sample yielded the 27 T cell receptor beta chains listed below, sequenced in a study of early T cells in non-severe SARS-CoV-2 infection. Each CDR3 protein is one row after TCRdb ran MiXCR on the 5' RACE reads. The table shows approximately 48,000 distinct CDR3 sequences, with around a tenth occurring only once. The sequenced sample was whole blood. These receptors all stem from an adult who was a healthcare worker with PCR-confirmed SARS-CoV-2 infection or an uninfected control (not recorded which).

CDR3 nucleotide sequence: TGTGCCAGCAGCTTAGCGGGGCAGGGGGCAGCCTACGAGCAGTACTTC. Protein product: CASSLAGQGAAYEQYF. The chain links TRBV7-8 to TRBJ2-7; TRBD1 matches 8 bases. Germline CDR1 and CDR2: SGHVS and FQNEAQ. V lost 0 bases and J lost 2; bases outside the gene matches: 6. The CDR3 has 16 residues.

CDR3 bases: TGTGCCAGCAGCCAAGACTTGTGGACTGAAGCTTTCTTT. Translation gives CASSQDLWTEAFF. This rearrangement joins TRBV4-2 to TRBJ1-1; D is unresolved. This CDR3 has 13 amino acids. The germline gives CDR1 LGHNA, CDR2 YNFKEQ. Trimming left V 0 bases short and J 5 bases short, with 7 bases between.

This clonotype was seen ten or more times. The gene calls are TRBV7-2 and TRBJ1-6; tentatively, D is TRBD1 (5 bases). V was pared by 5 bases and J by 8 bases, with 16 bases between. Germline V gives CDR1 SGHTA, CDR2 FQGNSA. This CDR3 spans 15 amino acids. DNA for the CDR3: TGTGCCAGCAGCGCCAATCCAGGGAGGGATTCACCCCTCCACTTT. It specifies CASSANPGRDSPLHF.

This clonotype was recorded at least ten times. The V and J genes are TRBV10-3 and TRBJ2-1; no reliable D call. The CDR3 runs 11 residues. Germline V gene data show CDR1 as ENHRY and CDR2 as SYGVKD. Trimming removed 2 bases at V and 9 bases at J, with 5 bases between. CDR3 residues: CAISEIGEQFF. For the CDR3, the DNA is TGTGCCATCAGTGAGATCGGTGAGCAGTTCTTC.

This clonotype was seen only a few times. The chain carries TRBV20-1 and TRBJ2-4; D remains ambiguous. With 6 bases removed from V and 0 bases from J, the gap between germline ends came to 9 bases. This CDR3 spans 13 amino acids. CDR1 and CDR2 (germline): DFQATT, SNEGSKA (reference sequence). CDR3 DNA sequence: TGCAGTGCGGAGTATCTAGCCAAAAACATTCAGTACTTC. Translation: CSAEYLAKNIQYF.

This chain joins TRBV6-2 or TRBV6-3 and TRBJ2-1; 11 bases align to TRBD2. Germline CDR1 reads MNHEY; CDR2 reads SVGEGT. The CDR3 sequence is 16 residues long. V lost 5 bases to trimming and J lost 6 bases; unmatched junction nucleotides: 9. The CDR3 DNA follows: TGTGCCAGCAGTCGACTTTTAGCGGGAGGGGTCAATGAGCAGTTCTTC. Protein product: CASSRLLAGGVNEQFF.

The chain couples TRBV28 to TRBJ2-7; TRBD1 matches 8 bases. This CDR3 has 14 amino acids. V trimming: 3 bases; J trimming: 7 bases; junction bases outside the gene matches: 8. Per the germline V gene, CDR1 is MDHEN and CDR2 is SYDVKM. This chain's CDR3 is CASSLRQGRGEQYF. Written as DNA, the CDR3 is TGTGCCAGCAGTTTGAGACAGGGGAGAGGAGAGCAGTACTTC.

This chain joins TRBV7-9 and TRBJ2-1, with 10 bases identical to TRBD2. Germline V lookup: CDR1 SEHNR, CDR2 FQNEAQ (reference sequence). This CDR3 is 15 amino acids long. V shed 5 bases and J 2 bases; nucleotides not matched to a gene: 3. The CDR3 DNA sequence: TGTGCCAGCAGCATAGGGACTAGCGCCTACAATGAGCAGTTCTTC. Protein product: CASSIGTSAYNEQFF.

This clonotype was recorded many times. The chain couples TRBV12-3 or TRBV12-4 to TRBJ2-3; D call uncertain. The CDR3 runs to 11 residues. The germline V and J ends were trimmed by 5 bases and 6 bases, with 6 bases remaining between them. The CDR3, as DNA: TGTGCCAGCAGTCCGAGGGATACGCAGTATTTT. This codes for CASSPRDTQYF.

This chain connects TRBV6-5 to TRBJ2-6; the D call may be TRBD1 or TRBD2 (5 bases each). The germline V and J ends were trimmed by 10 bases and 4 bases, with 20 bases remaining between them. The length of the CDR3 is 16 residues. Looked up from germline, CDR1 is MNHEY and CDR2 is SVGAGI. DNA for the CDR3: TGTGCCACCCAGGGACCCCCAGGGTCAGGGGCCAACGTCCTGACTTTC. Protein product: CATQGPPGSGANVLTF.

In this sample, this clonotype turned up many times. The rearrangement joins TRBV5-5 to TRBJ1-4; the D gene is possibly TRBD1 (5 bases). The CDR3 extends over 15 amino acids. CDR1 and CDR2 (germline): SGHKS, YYEKEE (reference sequence). Trimming shortened V by 0 bases and J by 8 bases, and 14 bases separated the two germline ends. CDR3 in amino acids: CASSLDIRGWEKLFF. Here the CDR3 DNA reads TGTGCCAGCAGCTTGGATATTAGGGGATGGGAAAAACTGTTTTTT.

Ten or more counts support this clonotype. The V gene is TRBV6-2 or TRBV6-3, the J gene TRBJ1-2; D call uncertain. Per the germline V gene, CDR1 is MNHEY and CDR2 is SVGEGT. CDR3 length: 14 residues. Trimming left V 6 bases short and J 4 bases short, with 15 bases between. CDR3 in DNA: TGTGCCAGCAGCCAACCGGACGGAATCTATGGCTACACCTTC. Its protein is CASSQPDGIYGYTF.

Many counts were recorded for this clonotype. CDR3 amino acids: CSGRQGARETQYF. The CDR3 DNA follows: TGCAGCGGTCGACAGGGGGCGAGAGAGACCCAGTACTTC. The chain has TRBV29-1 and TRBJ2-5; 10 positions agree with TRBD1. Germline CDR1 and CDR2: SQVTM and ANQGSEA. V dropped 7 bases and J dropped 4; count of bases not matched to a gene: 6. CDR3 size: 13 residues. Filled out from reference TRBV29-1 and TRBJ2-5, the complete variable domain reads SAVISQKPSRDICQRGTSLTIQCQVDSQVTMMFWYRQQPGQSLTLIATANQGSEATYESGFVIDKFPISRPNLTFSTLTVSNMSPEDSSIYLCSGRQGARETQYFGPGTRLLVL.

This clonotype was seen at least ten times. This chain connects TRBV12-3 or TRBV12-4 to TRBJ2-1; D gene ambiguous. The CDR3 totals 13 residues. Trimming removed 2 bases at V and 10 bases at J, with 12 bases between. The CDR3 DNA reads TGTGCCAGCAGTTTAAGGGTCCAAGGCGAGCAGTTCTTC. Its translation: CASSLRVQGEQFF.

This clonotype has only a few counts. The genes are TRBV20-1 and TRBJ2-3; 12 nucleotides line up with TRBD2. The CDR3 is 14 amino acids. Germline-derived CDR1 and CDR2 are DFQATT and SNEGSKA (reference sequence). This CDR3 is CSGRLAGVPYTQYF. DNA for the CDR3: TGCAGCGGTAGACTAGCGGGAGTCCCTTATACGCAGTATTTT.

This chain joins TRBV28 and TRBJ2-3; D ambiguous. Germline V gene sequence: CDR1 MDHEN, CDR2 SYDVKM. The CDR3 is made up of 12 amino acids. Trimming removed 2 bases at V and 3 bases at J, with 3 bases between. This CDR3 is CASSLQTDTQYF. In nucleotides, the CDR3 is TGTGCCAGCAGTTTACAGACAGATACGCAGTATTTT.

Notes on this clonotype: This sequence may be a read error, since a much larger clone differs from it by one base. The chain has TRBV20-1 and TRBJ2-7; D unresolved. The CDR3 sequence is 14 residues long. Germline CDR1 DFQATT, CDR2 SNEGSKA (reference sequence). Trimming shortened V by 3 bases and J by 3 bases, and 15 bases separated the two germline ends. Here the CDR3 DNA reads TGCAGTGCTAGCATAGGAAGTATCGGCTACGAGCAGTACTTC. Protein sequence: CSASIGSIGYEQYF.

In this sample, this clonotype turned up many times. The gene calls are TRBV20-1 and TRBJ2-2; no definite D call. V dropped 3 bases and J dropped 6 bases, with 14 bases sitting between them. CDR1 and CDR2 (germline): DFQATT, SNEGSKA (reference sequence). CDR3 length: 14 residues. CDR3 nucleotides: TGCAGTGCTAGCCGCCCGAGAAGCGCCGGGGAGCTGTTTTTT. This gives the protein CSASRPRSAGELFF.

This clonotype has only a few counts. The J gene is TRBJ2-3, the V gene TRBV12-3 or TRBV12-4; D is possibly TRBD1 or TRBD2 (5 bases each). Trimming took off 6 bases at V and 11 bases at J, with 12 bases between the two ends. The CDR3 consists of 11 residues. CDR3 in amino acids: CASSPGDRQYF. The DNA for the CDR3 is TGTGCCAGCAGCCCCGGGGACCGGCAGTATTTT.

This clonotype has ten or more counts. The chain employs TRBV7-9 and TRBJ2-5; no clear D. The germline V and J ends were trimmed by 5 bases and 2 bases, with 12 bases remaining between them. The CDR3 runs 14 residues. Per the germline V gene, CDR1 is SEHNR and CDR2 is FQNEAQ (reference sequence). CDR3 region: CASSLSDLQETQYF. CDR3 DNA sequence: TGTGCCAGCAGCCTCTCGGACCTTCAAGAGACCCAGTACTTC. Together with reference TRBV7-9 and TRBJ2-5, the CDR3 gives the full variable domain: DTGVSQNPRHKITKRGQNVTFRCDPISEHNRLYWYRQTLGQGPEFLTYFQNEAQLEKSRLLSDRFSAERPKGSFSTLEIQRTEQGDSAMYLCASSLSDLQETQYFGPGTRLLVL.

This clonotype showed up many times. The rearrangement links TRBV24-1 to TRBJ2-3, with D possibly matching TRBD2 (6 bases). V was clipped by 3 bases and J by 6 bases, with 15 bases between them. Germline values: CDR1 KGHDR, CDR2 SFDVKD. The CDR3 spans 15 residues. The CDR3 DNA sequence: TGTGCCACCAGTGATCGACTAGGCCGGAGGGATACGCAGTATTTT. Translation: CATSDRLGRRDTQYF.

The chain combines TRBV9 with TRBJ1-4; the match to TRBD1 covers 10 bases. Germline V gives CDR1 SGDLS, CDR2 YYNGEE. Losses at the gene ends were 2 bases for V and 7 bases for J; bases not matched to a gene: 8. CDR3 length: 16 amino acids. The DNA for the CDR3 is TGTGCCAGCAGCGTCGGGACAGGGGTACGGAGTGAAAAACTGTTTTTT. Its protein is CASSVGTGVRSEKLFF.

This clonotype was counted between two and nine times. V and J are TRBV12-3 or TRBV12-4 and TRBJ1-1; D remains unclear. Trimming cost V 5 bases and J 8 bases, with 12 bases left between them. This CDR3 region has 12 residues. The CDR3 bases are TGTGCCAGCAGTCTCGACCCCGCCGAAGCTTTCTTT. It translates to CASSLDPAEAFF.

This clonotype was observed many times. This rearrangement joins TRBV5-1 to TRBJ2-1; D might be TRBD2 (7 bases). V was pared by 3 bases and J by 0 bases, with 16 bases between. The CDR3 spans 17 residues. Germline CDR1 SGHRS, CDR2 YFSETQ. CDR3 nucleotides: TGCGCCAGCAGCTCGTCGGGGGGCTCCGGCTCCTACAATGAGCAGTTCTTC. It is translated as CASSSSGGSGSYNEQFF. The whole variable domain, remainder taken from reference TRBV5-1 and TRBJ2-1, is KAGVTQTPRYLIKTRGQQVTLSCSPISGHRSVSWYQQTPGQGLQFLFEYFSETQRNKGNFPGRFSGRQFSNSRSEMNVSTLELGDSALYLCASSSSGGSGSYNEQFFGPGTRLTVL.

This clonotype was observed at least ten times. The rearrangement links TRBV6-2 or TRBV6-3 to TRBJ2-5; 8 bases match TRBD1. With V trimmed by 6 bases and J by 1 base, 4 bases remained unmatched. The V gene's germline CDR1 is MNHEY and CDR2 SVGEGT. This CDR3 is 14 amino acids long. The CDR3 spells CASRSRGLQETQYF. The DNA for the CDR3 is TGTGCCAGCAGGTCCAGGGGGCTCCAAGAGACCCAGTACTTC.

This clonotype showed up just a few times. This chain uses TRBV6-5 with TRBJ1-1, with a tentative D call TRBD1 (5 bases). Trimming pared 0 bases from V and 4 bases from J, leaving 6 bases between. This CDR3 comprises 13 residues. CDR1 and CDR2 from the germline V gene are MNHEY and SVGAGI. The CDR3: CASSYSGVTEAFF. The CDR3 DNA reads as TGTGCCAGCAGTTACTCGGGGGTCACTGAAGCTTTCTTT.

There are many counts of this clonotype. This chain uses TRBV12-3 or TRBV12-4 with TRBJ2-5; 8 bases are shared with TRBD1. The V and J ends lost 7 bases and 7 bases, in that order; junction bases with no gene match: 14. The CDR3 sequence is 15 residues long. CDR3 residues: CASKQDGTGGTTQYF. CDR3 bases: TGTGCCAGCAAACAAGACGGGACAGGCGGGACGACCCAGTACTTC.